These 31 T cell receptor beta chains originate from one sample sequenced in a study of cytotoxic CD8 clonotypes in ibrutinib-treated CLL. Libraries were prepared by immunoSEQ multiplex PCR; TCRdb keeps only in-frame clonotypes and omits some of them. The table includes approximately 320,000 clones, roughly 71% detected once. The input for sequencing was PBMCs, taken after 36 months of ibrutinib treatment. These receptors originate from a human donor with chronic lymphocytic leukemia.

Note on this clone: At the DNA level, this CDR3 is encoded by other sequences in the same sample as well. This chain's CDR3 is CASSPTYEQYF. CDR3 DNA: TGTGCCAGCAGTCCTACCTACGAGCAGTACTTC. The chain links TRBV2 to TRBJ2-7; D is unclear. Trimming took 5 bases from V and 2 from J, leaving 4 bases between them. Germline V CDR1 and CDR2: SNHLY, FYNNEI. This CDR3 comprises 11 residues.

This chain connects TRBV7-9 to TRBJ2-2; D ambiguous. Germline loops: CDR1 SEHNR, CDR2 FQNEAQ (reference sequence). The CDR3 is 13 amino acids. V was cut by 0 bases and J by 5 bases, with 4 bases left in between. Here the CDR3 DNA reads TGTGCCAGCAGCTTAGCTAGAACCGGGGAGCTGTTTTTT. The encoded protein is CASSLARTGELFF.

In DNA, the CDR3 is TGTGCCAGCAGCCCCCCCACCAATCCCTACGAGCAGTACTTC. Amino acids: CASSPPTNPYEQYF. V usage is TRBV13 and J usage is TRBJ2-7; D is unclear. The CDR3 contains 14 residues. Trimming shortened V by 5 bases and J by 2 bases, and 13 bases separated the two germline ends. Germline values: CDR1 PRHDT, CDR2 FYEKMQ (reference sequence). The full variable domain, with the rest looked up from reference TRBV13 and TRBJ2-7, is AAGVIQSPRHLIKEKRETATLKCYPIPRHDTVYWYQQGPGQDPQFLISFYEKMQSDKGSIPDRFSAQQFSDYHSELNMSSLELGDSALYFCASSPPTNPYEQYFGPGTRLTVT.

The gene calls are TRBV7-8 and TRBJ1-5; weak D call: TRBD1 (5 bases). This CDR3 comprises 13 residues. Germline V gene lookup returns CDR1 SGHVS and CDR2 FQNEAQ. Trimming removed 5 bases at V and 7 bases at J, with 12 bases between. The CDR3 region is CASSPYGAQPQHF. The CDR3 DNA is TGTGCCAGCAGCCCCTATGGGGCACAGCCCCAGCATTTT.

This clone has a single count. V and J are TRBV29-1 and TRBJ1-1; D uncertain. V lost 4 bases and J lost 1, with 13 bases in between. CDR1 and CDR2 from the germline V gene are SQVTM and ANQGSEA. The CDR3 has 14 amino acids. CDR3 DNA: TGCAGCGTTGCTCGGGCTCCTCAGAACACTGAAGCTTTCTTT. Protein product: CSVARAPQNTEAFF.

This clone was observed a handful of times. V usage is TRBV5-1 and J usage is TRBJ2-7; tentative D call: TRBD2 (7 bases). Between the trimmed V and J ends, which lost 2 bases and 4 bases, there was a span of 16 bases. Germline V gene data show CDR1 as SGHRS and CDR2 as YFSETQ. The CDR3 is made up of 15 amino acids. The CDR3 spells CASSFDKAGAYEQYF. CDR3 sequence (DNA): TGCGCCAGCAGCTTCGATAAGGCGGGGGCGTACGAGCAGTACTTC. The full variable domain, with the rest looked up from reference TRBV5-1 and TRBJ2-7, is KAGVTQTPRYLIKTRGQQVTLSCSPISGHRSVSWYQQTPGQGLQFLFEYFSETQRNKGNFPGRFSGRQFSNSRSEMNVSTLELGDSALYLCASSFDKAGAYEQYFGPGTRLTVT.

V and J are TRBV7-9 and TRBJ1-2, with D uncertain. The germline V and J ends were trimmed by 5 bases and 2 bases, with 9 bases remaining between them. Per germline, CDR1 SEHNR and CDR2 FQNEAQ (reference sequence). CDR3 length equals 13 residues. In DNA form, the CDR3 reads TGTGCCAGCAGCCCACCAGCAAACTATGGCTACACCTTC. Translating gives CASSPPANYGYTF.

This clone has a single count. The CDR3 nucleotides read TGTGCCAGCAGTTTAATATTAGGACGGAGGAGCGACAATGAGCAGTTCTTC. This codes for CASSLILGRRSDNEQFF. V gene TRBV28 combines with J gene TRBJ2-1; perhaps TRBD2 as D (5 bases). Germline V CDR1 and CDR2: MDHEN, SYDVKM. The germline V and J ends were trimmed by 2 bases and 5 bases, with 19 bases remaining between them. The CDR3 covers 17 residues.

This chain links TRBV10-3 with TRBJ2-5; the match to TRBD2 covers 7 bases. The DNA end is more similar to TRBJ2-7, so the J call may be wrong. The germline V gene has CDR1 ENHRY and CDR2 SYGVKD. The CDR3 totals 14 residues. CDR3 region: CAIRTSASSYEQYF. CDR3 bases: TGTGCCATCAGAACTAGCGCGAGCTCCTACGAGCAGTACTTC.

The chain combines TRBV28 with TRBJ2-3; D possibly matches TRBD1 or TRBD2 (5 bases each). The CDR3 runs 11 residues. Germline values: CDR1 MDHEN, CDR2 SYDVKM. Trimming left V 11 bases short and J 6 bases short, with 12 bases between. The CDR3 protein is CAAEGWDTQYF. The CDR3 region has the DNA TGTGCCGCCGAGGGGTGGGATACGCAGTATTTT.

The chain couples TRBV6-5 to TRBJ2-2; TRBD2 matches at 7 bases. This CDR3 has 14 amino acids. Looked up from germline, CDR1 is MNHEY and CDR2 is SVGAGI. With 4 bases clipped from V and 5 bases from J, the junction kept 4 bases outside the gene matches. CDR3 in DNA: TGTGCCAGCAGTTCGGGACTAAATACCGGGGAGCTGTTTTTT. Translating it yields CASSSGLNTGELFF.

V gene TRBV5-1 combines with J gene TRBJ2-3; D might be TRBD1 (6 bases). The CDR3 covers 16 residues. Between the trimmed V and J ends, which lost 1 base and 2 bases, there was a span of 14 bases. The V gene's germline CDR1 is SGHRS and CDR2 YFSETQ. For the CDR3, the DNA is TGCGCCAGCAGCTTGACAGGGAGAACGGACACAGATACGCAGTATTTT. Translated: CASSLTGRTDTDTQYF.

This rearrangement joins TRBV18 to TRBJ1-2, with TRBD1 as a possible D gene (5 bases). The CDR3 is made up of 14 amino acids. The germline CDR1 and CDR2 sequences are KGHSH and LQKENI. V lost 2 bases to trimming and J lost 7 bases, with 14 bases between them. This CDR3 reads CASSPKRGLPGYTF. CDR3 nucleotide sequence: TGTGCCAGCTCACCAAAACGGGGCTTGCCTGGCTACACCTTC.

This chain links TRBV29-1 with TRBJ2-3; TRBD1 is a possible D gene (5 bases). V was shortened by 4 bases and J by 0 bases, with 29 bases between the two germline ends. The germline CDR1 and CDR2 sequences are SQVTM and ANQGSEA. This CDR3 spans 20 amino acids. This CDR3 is CSVVAEQKDTILPSTDTQYF. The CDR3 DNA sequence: TGCAGCGTTGTTGCCGAGCAAAAGGACACAATCCTTCCTAGCACAGATACGCAGTATTTT.

The CDR3 bases are TGTGCCGCCGTACCGGTGGCCGCAGACTATGGCTACACCTTC. Its translation: CAAVPVAADYGYTF. The rearrangement joins TRBV5-3 to TRBJ1-2; no clear D. TRBV5-3 is an open reading frame whose function is uncertain. This CDR3 contains 14 residues. V was pared by 10 bases and J by 3 bases, with 19 bases between.

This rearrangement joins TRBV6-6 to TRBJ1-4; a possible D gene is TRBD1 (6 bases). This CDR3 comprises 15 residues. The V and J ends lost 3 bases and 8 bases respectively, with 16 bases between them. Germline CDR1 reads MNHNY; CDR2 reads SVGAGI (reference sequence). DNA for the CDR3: TGTGCCAGCAGTTATCCCGGGGAGGGGGAGGAAAAACTGTTTTTT. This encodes CASSYPGEGEEKLFF.

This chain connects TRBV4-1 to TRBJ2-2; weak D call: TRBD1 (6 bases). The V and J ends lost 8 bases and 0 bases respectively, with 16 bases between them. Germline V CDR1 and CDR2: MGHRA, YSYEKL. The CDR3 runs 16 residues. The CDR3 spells CASRRAQGANTGELFF. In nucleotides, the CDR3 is TGCGCCAGCCGGCGGGCACAGGGTGCGAACACCGGGGAGCTGTTTTTT.

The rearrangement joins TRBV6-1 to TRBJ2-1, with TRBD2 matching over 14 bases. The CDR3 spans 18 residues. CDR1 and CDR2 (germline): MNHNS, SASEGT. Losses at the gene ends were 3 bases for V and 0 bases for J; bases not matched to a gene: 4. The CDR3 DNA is TGTGCCAGCAGTGAGCCGGGACTAGCGGGGGCCTCCTACAATGAGCAGTTCTTC. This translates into CASSEPGLAGASYNEQFF.

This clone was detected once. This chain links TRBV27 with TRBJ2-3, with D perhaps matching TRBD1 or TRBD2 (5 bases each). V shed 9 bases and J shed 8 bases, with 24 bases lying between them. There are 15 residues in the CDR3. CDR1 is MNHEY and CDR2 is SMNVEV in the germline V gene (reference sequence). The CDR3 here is CASHEGRRFRITQYF. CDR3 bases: TGTGCCAGTCATGAGGGACGGAGATTCCGGATTACGCAGTATTTT.

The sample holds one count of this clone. The chain's CDR3 is CASSLVGTGEYEQYF. The CDR3 DNA reads as TGTGCCAGCAGCTTGGTAGGGACAGGCGAATACGAGCAGTACTTC. The rearrangement uses TRBV5-6 and TRBJ2-7, with 8 bases matching TRBD1. After removal of 0 bases from V and 4 bases from J, the junction contained 6 bases not matched to a gene. The germline gives CDR1 SGHDT, CDR2 YYEEEE. This CDR3 spans 15 amino acids.

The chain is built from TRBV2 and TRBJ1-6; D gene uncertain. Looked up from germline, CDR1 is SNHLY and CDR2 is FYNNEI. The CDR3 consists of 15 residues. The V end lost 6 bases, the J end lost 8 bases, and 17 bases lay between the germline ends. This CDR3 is CASRVDSIVDSPLHF. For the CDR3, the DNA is TGTGCCAGCAGGGTAGATTCAATAGTAGATTCACCCCTCCACTTT.

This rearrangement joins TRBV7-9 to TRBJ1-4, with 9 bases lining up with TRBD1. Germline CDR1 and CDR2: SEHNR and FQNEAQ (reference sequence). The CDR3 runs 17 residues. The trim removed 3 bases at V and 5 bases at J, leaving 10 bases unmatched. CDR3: CASSFSGTGRTNEKLFF. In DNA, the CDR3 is TGTGCCAGCAGCTTTAGTGGGACAGGGCGAACAAATGAAAAACTGTTTTTT.

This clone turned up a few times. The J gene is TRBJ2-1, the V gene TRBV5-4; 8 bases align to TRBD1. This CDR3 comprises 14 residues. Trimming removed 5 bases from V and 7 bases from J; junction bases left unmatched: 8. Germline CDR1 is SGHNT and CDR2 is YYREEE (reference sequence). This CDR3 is CASSSIRGPNEQFF. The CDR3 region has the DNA TGTGCCAGCAGTTCAATCAGGGGGCCAAATGAGCAGTTCTTC.

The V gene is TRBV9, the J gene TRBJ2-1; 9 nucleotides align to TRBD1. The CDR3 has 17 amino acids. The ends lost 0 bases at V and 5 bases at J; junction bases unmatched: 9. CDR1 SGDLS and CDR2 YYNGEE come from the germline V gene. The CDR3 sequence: CASSVVVTGGFHNEQFF. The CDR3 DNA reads TGTGCCAGCAGCGTAGTTGTCACAGGGGGCTTCCACAATGAGCAGTTCTTC.

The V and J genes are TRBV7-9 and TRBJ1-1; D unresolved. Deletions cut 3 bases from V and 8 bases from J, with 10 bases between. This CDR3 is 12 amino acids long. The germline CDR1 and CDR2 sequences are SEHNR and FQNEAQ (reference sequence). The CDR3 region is CASSLVSLEAFF. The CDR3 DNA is TGTGCCAGCAGCTTGGTTTCCCTCGAAGCTTTCTTT.

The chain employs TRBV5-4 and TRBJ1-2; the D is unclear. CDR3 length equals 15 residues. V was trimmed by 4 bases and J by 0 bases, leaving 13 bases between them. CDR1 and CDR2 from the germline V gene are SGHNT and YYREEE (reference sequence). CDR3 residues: CASSEGLSSNYGYTF. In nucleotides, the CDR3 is TGTGCCAGCAGCGAAGGACTGAGTTCTAACTATGGCTACACCTTC.

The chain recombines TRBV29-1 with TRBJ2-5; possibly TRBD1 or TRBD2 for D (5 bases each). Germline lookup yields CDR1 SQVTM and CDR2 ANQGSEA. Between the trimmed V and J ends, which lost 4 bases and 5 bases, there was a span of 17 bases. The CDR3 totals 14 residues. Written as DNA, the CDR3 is TGCAGCGTTGGCGGGCCGGGCAGGGAGGAGACCCAGTACTTC. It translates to CSVGGPGREETQYF.

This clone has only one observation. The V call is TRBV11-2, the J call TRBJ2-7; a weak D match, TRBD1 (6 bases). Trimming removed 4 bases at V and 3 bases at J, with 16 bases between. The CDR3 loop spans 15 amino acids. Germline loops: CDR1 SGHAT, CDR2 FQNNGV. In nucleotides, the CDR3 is TGTGCCAGCAGCTCGCACAGGGAAACCGACTACGAGCAGTACTTC. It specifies CASSSHRETDYEQYF.

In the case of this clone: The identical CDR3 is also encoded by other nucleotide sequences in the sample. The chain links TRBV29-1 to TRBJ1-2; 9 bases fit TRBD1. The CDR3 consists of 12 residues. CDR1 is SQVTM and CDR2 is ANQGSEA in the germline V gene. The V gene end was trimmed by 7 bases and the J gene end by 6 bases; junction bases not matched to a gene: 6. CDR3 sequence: CSAAGTGNGYTF. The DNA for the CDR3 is TGCAGCGCAGCCGGGACAGGGAATGGCTACACCTTC.

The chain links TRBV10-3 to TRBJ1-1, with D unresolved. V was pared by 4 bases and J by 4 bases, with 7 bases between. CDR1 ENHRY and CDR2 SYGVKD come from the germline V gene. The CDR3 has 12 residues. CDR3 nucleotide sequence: TGTGCCATCAGTGGTCGCGCCACTGAAGCTTTCTTT. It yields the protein CAISGRATEAFF.

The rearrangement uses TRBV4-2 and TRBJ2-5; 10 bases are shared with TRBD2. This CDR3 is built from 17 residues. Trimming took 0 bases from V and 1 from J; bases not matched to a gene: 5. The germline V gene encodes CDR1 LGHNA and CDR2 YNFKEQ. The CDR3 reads CASSQEGSGGGQETQYF. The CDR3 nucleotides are TGTGCCAGCAGCCAAGAAGGAAGCGGGGGGGGCCAAGAGACCCAGTACTTC.